The next 28 T cell receptor beta chains were all read from a single sample in a study of monozygotic twins with inflammatory bowel disease. TCRdb re-analyzed the 5' RACE reads; it lists each CDR3 protein once, without DNA. This listing includes 400,000 or so distinct CDR3 sequences. The specimen sequenced was blood. These receptors were taken from a human donor with ulcerative colitis or Crohn's disease, or a healthy co-twin of an affected twin (not recorded which).

CDR3 in amino acids: CASSLVVGQAPTDTQYF. The V gene is TRBV12-3 or TRBV12-4, the J gene TRBJ2-3; the TCRdb D gene call, TRBD1, has no DNA to confirm it. The CDR3 extends over 17 amino acids.

V usage is TRBV3-1 and J usage is TRBJ1-6; TCRdb outputs TRBD1, but without DNA this stays unchecked. The length of the CDR3 is 15 residues. Looked up from germline, CDR1 is LGHDT and CDR2 is YNNKEL (reference sequence). The chain's CDR3 is CASSQSQGINSPLHF. The entire variable domain, with the rest obtained from reference TRBV3-1 and TRBJ1-6, is as follows: DTAVSQTPKYLVTQMGNDKSIKCEQNLGHDTMYWYKQDSKKFLKIMFSYNNKELIINETVPNRFSPKSPDKAHLNLHINSLELGDSAVYFCASSQSQGINSPLHFGNGTRLTVT.

This chain uses TRBV28 with TRBJ2-7; TCRdb names TRBD2, which stays unverified in the absence of DNA. CDR3 size: 12 residues. Germline CDR1 is MDHEN and CDR2 is SYDVKM. CDR3 sequence: CASSLAAGEQYF.

The chain couples TRBV4-2 to TRBJ2-1; checking the TCRdb D call of TRBD2 is not possible without DNA. Germline V gene data show CDR1 as LGHNA and CDR2 as YNFKEQ. This CDR3 has 17 residues. The CDR3 sequence: CASSQDPGTSGDNEQFF.

The rearrangement uses TRBV18 and TRBJ2-5; absent DNA, TCRdb's TRBD2 call cannot be checked. The CDR3 totals 15 residues. Germline values: CDR1 KGHSH, CDR2 LQKENI. CDR3 loop: CASSPRQGGGETQYF.

The gene calls are TRBV3-1 and TRBJ2-1; without DNA, the TCRdb call of TRBD2 cannot be checked. CDR3 length: 15 amino acids. Per germline, CDR1 LGHDT and CDR2 YNNKEL (reference sequence). The CDR3 here is CASSPPRLSLDEQFF.

The chain is built from TRBV24-1 and TRBJ2-3; there is no DNA to check the TCRdb D call of TRBD2. Germline values: CDR1 KGHDR, CDR2 SFDVKD. This CDR3 is 13 amino acids long. The CDR3 spells CATSEAVSDTQYF.

CDR3 protein: CASTGTADYEQYF. This rearrangement joins TRBV12-3 or TRBV12-4 to TRBJ2-7; TCRdb designates TRBD2, a call that cannot be tested without DNA. The CDR3 is made up of 13 amino acids.

The V call is TRBV5-1, the J call TRBJ2-7; TCRdb's D call of TRBD2 is untestable without DNA. Germline V gene sequence: CDR1 SGHRS, CDR2 YFSETQ. The CDR3 is 13 residues long. The CDR3 loop reads CASSTGPDYEQYF.

This chain connects TRBV30 to TRBJ1-5. The CDR3 covers 14 residues. Germline CDR1 GTSNPN, CDR2 SVGIG (reference sequence). The CDR3 here is CAWSDKGSAQPQHF.

The chain has TRBV7-8 and TRBJ1-6; TCRdb names TRBD1, which stays unverified in the absence of DNA. Germline V gene data show CDR1 as SGHVS and CDR2 as FQNEAQ. The CDR3 sequence is 15 residues long. CDR3 protein: CASSLTGRDNSPLHF.

The V call is TRBV5-1, the J call TRBJ2-1; TCRdb's D gene call, TRBD2, goes unchecked for lack of DNA. Germline lookup yields CDR1 SGHRS and CDR2 YFSETQ. The CDR3 contains 16 residues. CDR3 sequence: CASSLVAGTSYNEQFF.

V and J are TRBV5-1 and TRBJ2-2; as DNA is missing, the TRBD1 call by TCRdb cannot be tested. The length of the CDR3 is 16 residues. Germline values: CDR1 SGHRS, CDR2 YFSETQ. CDR3 region: CASSLAVTGDTGELFF.

The chain employs TRBV20-1 and TRBJ2-7; without DNA, the TCRdb call of TRBD1 cannot be checked. The CDR3 spans 12 residues. Germline values: CDR1 DFQATT, CDR2 SNEGSKA (reference sequence). CDR3 region: CSAPAGAYEQYF.

This rearrangement joins TRBV7-8 to TRBJ2-2; TCRdb calls TRBD1, which cannot be checked without DNA. CDR1 SGHVS and CDR2 FQNEAQ come from the germline V gene. The CDR3 runs to 15 residues. This CDR3 is CASSMGQSGIGELFF.

The chain is built from TRBV27 and TRBJ2-3; TCRdb selects TRBD1, and the lack of DNA leaves this call unchecked. CDR1 is MNHEY and CDR2 is SMNVEV in the germline V gene (reference sequence). The CDR3 contains 15 residues. CDR3 sequence: CASSLSPGFSDTQYF.

This sequence joins TRBV6-2 or TRBV6-3 and TRBJ2-1; TCRdb proposes TRBD2, but this gene call is untestable without DNA. CDR1 is MNHEY, CDR2 SVGEGT, per germline. This CDR3 has 15 amino acids. The CDR3 protein is CASRPPAGVGNEQFF.

The chain employs TRBV20-1 and TRBJ2-3; with no DNA, the TCRdb D assignment of TRBD2 cannot be verified. Per the germline V gene, CDR1 is DFQATT and CDR2 is SNEGSKA (reference sequence). This CDR3 spans 14 amino acids. The CDR3 is CSARGDGRADTQYF.

The chain recombines TRBV6-5 with TRBJ2-7; TCRdb gives TRBD2 as the D gene, but with no DNA this cannot be confirmed. The germline V gene encodes CDR1 MNHEY and CDR2 SVGAGI. The CDR3 is 14 residues long. The CDR3 sequence: CASSYSREGYEQYF.

The chain is built from TRBV2 and TRBJ1-2. CDR3 length: 13 amino acids. Germline values: CDR1 SNHLY, CDR2 FYNNEI. CDR3 amino acids: CASGTLINYGYTF.

J is TRBJ2-7 and V is TRBV12-3 or TRBV12-4; TCRdb lists TRBD2, though no DNA is available to test this call. The CDR3 is 18 residues long. CDR3 protein: CASSSGIGGASISYEQYF.

CDR3 sequence: CSATVHPLQFF. The rearrangement uses TRBV20-1 and TRBJ2-1; the D call from TCRdb, TRBD2, cannot be confirmed without DNA. The CDR3 is 11 residues long. From germline, CDR1 is DFQATT and CDR2 SNEGSKA (reference sequence).

This rearrangement joins TRBV7-2 to TRBJ2-3; without DNA, the TCRdb call of TRBD2 cannot be checked. From germline, CDR1 is SGHTA and CDR2 FQGNSA. This CDR3 is built from 12 residues. This CDR3 is CASSPGTSGRYF.

The chain joins TRBV4-3 to TRBJ2-5. This CDR3 is built from 15 residues. The germline V gene encodes CDR1 LGHNA and CDR2 YSLEER. The CDR3 loop reads CASSQDLTQGETQYF.

The genes are TRBV7-6 and TRBJ1-1; no DNA is available, so the TRBD1 call from TCRdb remains unchecked. In germline, CDR1 is SGHVS, CDR2 FNYEAQ. This CDR3 comprises 17 residues. This CDR3 reads CASSLNSAGGLNTEAFF.

The chain joins TRBV4-1 to TRBJ1-5; no DNA is available, so the TRBD1 call from TCRdb remains unchecked. Germline V gene data show CDR1 as MGHRA and CDR2 as YSYEKL. The CDR3 spans 14 residues. CDR3 protein: CASSQGGSKTPQHF.

The gene calls are TRBV5-6 and TRBJ2-3. Germline lookup yields CDR1 SGHDT and CDR2 YYEEEE. CDR3 size: 16 residues. CDR3 protein: CASSLAFEHSTDTQYF.

The chain recombines TRBV18 with TRBJ2-7; absent DNA, TCRdb's TRBD2 call cannot be checked. Germline V gene data show CDR1 as KGHSH and CDR2 as LQKENI. The length of the CDR3 is 15 residues. The CDR3 protein is CASSLSSGSTSEQYF.